This record concerns one T cell receptor beta chain sequence. Per the study methods: Amplified reference gene primers provided the basis for estimating nucleated cell counts. Assay used: immunoSEQ multiplex PCR; TCRdb lists only in-frame clones, some missing. D and trimming come from the DNA, and the V and J calls and clone size come from that table. Seen here are tens of thousands of clones, approximately 90% observed once, and the top ten hold roughly a quarter. The source of the sample is a study of blood T cell repertoires in COVID-19. On the study more broadly: COVID-19 samples from acute and convalescent phases originated in the United States, Italy and Spain. From T cells, B-cell-depleted T cells, or PBMCs came the material, which was cDNA or gDNA.

The TCR originated in a woman over 75 with acute or convalescent COVID-19. Source material: peripheral blood.

DNA of the CDR3: TGTGCCAGCAGATCGGACAGGGGGCAGCCCCAGCATTTT. Translation gives CASRSDRGQPQHF. This rearrangement joins TRBV6-5 to TRBJ1-5; 10 bases are shared with TRBD1. This CDR3 has 13 amino acids. Germline CDR1 is MNHEY and CDR2 is SVGAGI. V shed 6 bases, J shed 7 bases, and the junction held 3 bases outside the gene matches.